This T cell receptor (beta chain) stems from a study of regulatory T cells in long-lasting Graves disease (dated by TCRdb to the early 2020s). As for the study more broadly: Newly diagnosed Graves' disease patients had taken antithyroid drugs for less than 3 months. The study was registered as a clinical trial and conducted in China. This study used TCR sequencing and RNA sequencing of peripheral blood to compare persistent Graves' disease patients against newly diagnosed Graves' disease patients. A total of some 35 samples underwent TCR sequencing: about 13 from persistent and about 20 from newly diagnosed Graves' disease patients. Broader findings and caveats from the paper: Compared with newly diagnosed patients, persistent Graves' disease patients had lower TCR Shannon entropy and fewer highly expanded clones, which suggests clonal expansion. Persistent disease showed preferential use of TRBV28, TRBJ1-2 and TRBJ2-5, whereas newly diagnosed disease favored TRBV20-1 and TRBJ2-1. Because the primary lesion, thyroid tissue, could not be accessed, the study looked at peripheral blood alone. A larger number of public clonotypes was shared among persistent patients (approximately 3,000) than among newly diagnosed patients (approximately 1,000). Only the TCR beta chain was sequenced and analyzed. The authors noted that the small sample size was a limitation that may lower accuracy.

This clonotype came up many times. What this receptor recognizes is not known. Base qualities are not provided; no much larger clone lies one nucleotide away. Libraries came from multiplex PCR. For sequencing, an Illumina HiSeq 4000 was employed. iRepertoire HTBI primers and Arm-PCR amplification of CDR3 regions were used to construct TCR beta libraries. Before sequencing, the PCR products underwent gel purification. As for the original processing: Gene usage analysis of CDR3 amino acid clonotypes used the 50 to 70 TRBV and about 15 TRBJ segments found across samples. COPE and FqMerger were used to merge filtered high-quality paired reads into contigs. Contigs were aligned with BLAST to IMGT TRBV, TRBD and TRBJ reference genes, and CDR3 was defined per IMGT. Any clonotype with a frequency above 0.1% was classified as a highly expanded clone. Repertoire diversity was measured by Shannon entropy, and V-J evenness by the Gini coefficient. A clonotype found in more than one individual was treated as public. TCRdb reprocessed the public reads (quality trimming at Q25 with fastp, clone calling with MiXCR) and kept in-frame beta chains. Rows are unified per CDR3 protein, each entry keeping the most common DNA and genes. The V and J calls come from TCRdb's annotation, not from the publication. The sample yields about 420,000 distinct CDR3 sequences; 15% to 20% were counted once. The top ten hold about 25% of the sample.

The CDR3 runs 14 amino acids, cysteine and phenylalanine included. CDR3 DNA is the only sequence kept; it has 42 bases, read in frame from the first base. The germline ends are 11 bases apart after V is trimmed by 2 bases and J by 3 bases. The CDR1 and CDR2 encoded by the germline V gene (reference sequence) are LGHDT and YNNKEL. The time point label, read with the paper, signifies: newly diagnosed GD, antithyroid drugs for less than 3 months. For both TCR sequencing and RNA sequencing, RNA was extracted from PBMCs using TRIzol. The diagnosis of Graves' disease was made according to American Thyroid Association guidelines. Recruitment of patients was carried out at an endocrinology department in Xi'an, China. Each patient gave around 9.2 milliliters of peripheral blood, collected in an EDTA anticoagulant tube. Ficoll Paque Plus density gradient separation was used to isolate PBMCs, and no further T cell sorting was done. An Agilent 2100 Bioanalyzer and agarose gel were used to check RNA quality, and a NanoDrop 2000 was used to measure RNA concentration.

The same data also contributed to another study, on T cells in Graves' hyperthyroidism and ophthalmopathy. The second investigation adds: Graves' hyperthyroidism was defined as stable when no progression to ophthalmopathy occurred over 18 months of follow-up. Hyperthyroidism patients were aged 18 to 65 years and newly diagnosed, with disease duration of less than 2 months. Any patient with an uncontrolled infection, another autoimmune disease, pregnancy or lactation was excluded. Diagnoses were established on the basis of clinical symptoms, serum thyroxine and TRAb, thyroid ultrasound, and orbital computed tomography. The TCR CDR3 was subjected to a first round of RT-PCR using the HTBI primer set and the Qiagen OneStep RT-PCR kit. Most expanded thyroid clonotypes (frequency above 0.001) were also detected in blood, a finding suggesting that blood repertoires may reflect thyroid immune responses. A model built on a 13 V-J signature distinguished ophthalmopathy from stable hyperthyroidism, reaching 85% to 90% sensitivity and under 84% specificity in cross-validation and 80%/75% in testing. During validation, the model predicted progression to ophthalmopathy a median of roughly six months ahead of onset, with more than 60% sensitivity and roughly 72% specificity. To identify TCR V-J signatures that set the groups apart, the researchers used a discovery cohort of more than 95 patients, made up of 40 to 45 with Graves' ophthalmopathy and around 58 with stable Graves' hyperthyroidism. An independent validation cohort of around 19 hyperthyroidism patients and about 16 patients who later progressed to ophthalmopathy tested prospective prediction of ophthalmopathy. The 80 to 100 discovery patients were randomly divided into training and test sets at a 7:3 ratio. In addition, the study compared T-cell repertoires in thyroid tissue and in blood from over 5 Graves' hyperthyroidism patients. Following sampling, methimazole starting at 30 mg daily was given to hyperthyroidism patients, and high-dose intravenous methylprednisolone was given to ophthalmopathy patients. Libraries were constructed in a second round of multiplex PCR, after which size selection and purification were carried out. Libraries were sequenced paired-end with 100 bp reads on an Illumina HiSeq2000. Raw data were processed with SOAPnuke, discarding reads with adapters, uncalled bases, mean Phred below 15, or no exact constant-primer or identifier match. COPE v1.2.5 was used to merge the high-quality paired reads, and each unique nucleotide sequence was defined as a clonotype. MiTCR v1.1 was used to align the clonotypes against IMGT TRBV, TRBD and TRBJ reference segments. Analysis was restricted to V-J combinations with a frequency above 0.0001, which covered 99% to 99.2% of repertoires. A TCS score was defined as the ratio between F50 (clonal expansion) and ExV (chaos), using BLOSUM62-based TCRdist between CDR3 peptides within each V-J. Welch's t-statistics and random forest reduced around 510 V-J features to 13, which were used in a naive Bayes classifier (R e1071). No statistical method was used to fix the sample size in advance, and group allocation was not hidden from the investigators. TCR Vbeta CDR3 sequencing of approximately 140 peripheral blood samples (roughly 43 ophthalmopathy, around 80 hyperthyroidism and approximately 17 progressor patients) is reported in the paper.

The clonotype originates from a woman younger than 35 with Graves disease. Donor details come from another sample of the same person, matched by shared clones. This material consisted of peripheral blood mononuclear cells (PBMCs), taken at new diagnosis, from a patient treated with antithyroid drugs. The sequence links TRBV3-1 to TRBJ2-7, with no confidently assigned D gene. CDR3 reads: CASSQLAMGYEQYF. The sequenced DNA is TGTGCCAGCAGCCAACTCGCCATGGGCTACGAGCAGTACTTC.